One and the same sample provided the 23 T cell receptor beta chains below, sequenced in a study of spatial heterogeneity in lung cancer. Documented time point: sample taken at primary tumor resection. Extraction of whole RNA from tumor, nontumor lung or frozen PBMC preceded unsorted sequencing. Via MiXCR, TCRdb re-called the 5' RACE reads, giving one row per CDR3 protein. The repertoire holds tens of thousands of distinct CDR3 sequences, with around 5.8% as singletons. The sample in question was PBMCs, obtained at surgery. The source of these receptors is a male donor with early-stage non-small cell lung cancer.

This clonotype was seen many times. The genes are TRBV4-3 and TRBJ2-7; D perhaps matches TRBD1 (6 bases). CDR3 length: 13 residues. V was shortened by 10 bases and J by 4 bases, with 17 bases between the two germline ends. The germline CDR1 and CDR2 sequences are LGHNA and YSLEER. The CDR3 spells CANPRTEKYEQYF. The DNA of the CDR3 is TGCGCCAACCCCAGGACAGAGAAATACGAGCAGTACTTC.

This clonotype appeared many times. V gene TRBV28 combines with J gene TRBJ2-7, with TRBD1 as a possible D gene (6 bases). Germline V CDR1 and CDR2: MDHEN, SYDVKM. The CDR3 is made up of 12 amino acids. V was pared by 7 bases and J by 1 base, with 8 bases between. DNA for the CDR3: TGTGCCAGCACGGACAGATCCTACGAGCAGTACTTC. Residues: CASTDRSYEQYF.

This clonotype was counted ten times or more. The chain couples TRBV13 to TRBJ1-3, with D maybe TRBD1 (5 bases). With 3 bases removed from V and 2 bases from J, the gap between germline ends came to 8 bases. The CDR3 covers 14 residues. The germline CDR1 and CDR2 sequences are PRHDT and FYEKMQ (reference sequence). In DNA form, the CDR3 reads TGTGCCAGCAGCTTCGACAGAACTGGAAACACCATATATTTT. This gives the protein CASSFDRTGNTIYF. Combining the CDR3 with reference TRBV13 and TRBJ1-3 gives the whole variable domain AAGVIQSPRHLIKEKRETATLKCYPIPRHDTVYWYQQGPGQDPQFLISFYEKMQSDKGSIPDRFSAQQFSDYHSELNMSSLELGDSALYFCASSFDRTGNTIYFGEGSWLTVV.

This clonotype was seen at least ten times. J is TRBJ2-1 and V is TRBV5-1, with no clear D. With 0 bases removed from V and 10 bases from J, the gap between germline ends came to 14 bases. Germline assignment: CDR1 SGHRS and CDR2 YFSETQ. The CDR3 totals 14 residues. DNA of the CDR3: TGCGCCAGCAGCTTGGGATCGTCGATCAGAGAGCAGTTCTTC. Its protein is CASSLGSSIREQFF.

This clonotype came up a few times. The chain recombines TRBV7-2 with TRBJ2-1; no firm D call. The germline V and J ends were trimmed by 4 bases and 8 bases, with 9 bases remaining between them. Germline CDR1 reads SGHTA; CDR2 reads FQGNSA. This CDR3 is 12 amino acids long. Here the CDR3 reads CASSSLRDEQFF. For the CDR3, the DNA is TGTGCCAGCAGCTCTCTGCGAGATGAGCAGTTCTTC.

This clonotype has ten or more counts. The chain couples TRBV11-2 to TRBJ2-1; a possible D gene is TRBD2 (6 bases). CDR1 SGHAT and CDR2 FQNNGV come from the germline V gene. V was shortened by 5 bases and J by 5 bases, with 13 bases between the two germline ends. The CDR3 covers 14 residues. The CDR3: CASSTRGRNNEQFF. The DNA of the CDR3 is TGTGCCAGCAGCACGCGGGGACGGAACAATGAGCAGTTCTTC. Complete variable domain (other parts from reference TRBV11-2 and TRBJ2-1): EAGVAQSPRYKIIEKRQSVAFWCNPISGHATLYWYQQILGQGPKLLIQFQNNGVVDDSQLPKDRFSAERLKGVDSTLKIQPAKLEDSAVYLCASSTRGRNNEQFFGPGTRLTVL.

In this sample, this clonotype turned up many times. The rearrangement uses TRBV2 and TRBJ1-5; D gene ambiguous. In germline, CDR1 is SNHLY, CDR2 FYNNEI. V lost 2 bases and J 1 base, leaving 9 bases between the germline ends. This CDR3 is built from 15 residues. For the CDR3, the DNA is TGTGCCAGCAGTGAACAGCGGTTGAGCAATCAGCCCCAGCATTTT. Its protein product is CASSEQRLSNQPQHF.

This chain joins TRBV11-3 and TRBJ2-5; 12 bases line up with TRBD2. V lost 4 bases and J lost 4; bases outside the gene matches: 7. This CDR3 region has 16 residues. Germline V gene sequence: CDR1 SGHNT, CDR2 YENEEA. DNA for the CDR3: TGTGCCAGCAGCTCCCCTAGCGGGGGGGCGTCAGAGACCCAGTACTTC. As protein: CASSSPSGGASETQYF.

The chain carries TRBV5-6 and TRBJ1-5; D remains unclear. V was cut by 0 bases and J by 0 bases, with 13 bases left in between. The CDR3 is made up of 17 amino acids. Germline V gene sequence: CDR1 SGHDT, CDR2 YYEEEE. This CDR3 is CASSLAVQAHSNQPQHF. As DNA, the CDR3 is TGTGCCAGCAGCTTGGCGGTGCAGGCCCATAGCAATCAGCCCCAGCATTTT.

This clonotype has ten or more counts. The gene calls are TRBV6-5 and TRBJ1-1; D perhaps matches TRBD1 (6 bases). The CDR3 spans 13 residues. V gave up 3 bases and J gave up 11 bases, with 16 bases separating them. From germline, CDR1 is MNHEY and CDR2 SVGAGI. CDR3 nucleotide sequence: TGTGCCAGCAGTTATCTTGTACAGGGAGAGGCTTTCTTT. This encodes CASSYLVQGEAFF.

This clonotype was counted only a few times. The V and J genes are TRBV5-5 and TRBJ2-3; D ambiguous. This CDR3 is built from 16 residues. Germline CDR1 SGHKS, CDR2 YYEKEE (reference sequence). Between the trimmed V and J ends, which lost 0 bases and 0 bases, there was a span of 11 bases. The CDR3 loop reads CASSLEGLPSTDTQYF. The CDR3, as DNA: TGTGCCAGCAGCTTGGAGGGCTTACCTAGCACAGATACGCAGTATTTT.

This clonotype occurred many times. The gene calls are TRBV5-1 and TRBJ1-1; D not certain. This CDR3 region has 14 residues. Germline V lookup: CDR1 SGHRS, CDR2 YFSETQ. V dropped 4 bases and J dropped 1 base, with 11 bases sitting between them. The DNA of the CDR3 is TGCGCCAGCAGCCAGAGGACGGGGAACACTGAAGCTTTCTTT. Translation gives CASSQRTGNTEAFF.

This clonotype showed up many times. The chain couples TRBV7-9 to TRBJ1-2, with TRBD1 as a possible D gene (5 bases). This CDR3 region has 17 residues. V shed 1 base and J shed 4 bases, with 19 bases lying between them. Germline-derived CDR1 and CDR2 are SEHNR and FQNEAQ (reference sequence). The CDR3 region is CASSLEKGRAPTYGYTF. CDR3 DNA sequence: TGTGCCAGCAGCTTAGAAAAGGGCAGGGCGCCCACCTATGGCTACACCTTC.

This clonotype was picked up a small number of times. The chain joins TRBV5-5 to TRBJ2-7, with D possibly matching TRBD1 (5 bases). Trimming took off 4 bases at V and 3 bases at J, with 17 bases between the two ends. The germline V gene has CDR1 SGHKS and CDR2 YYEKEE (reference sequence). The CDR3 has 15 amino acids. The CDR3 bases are TGTGCCAGCAGCCGGGCAGGGTTAGGAAACTACGAGCAGTACTTC. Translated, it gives CASSRAGLGNYEQYF.

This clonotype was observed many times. The CDR3 coding sequence is TGTGCCAGCAGTTCCGACAGAATTGAAGCTTTCTTT. Its protein product is CASSSDRIEAFF. This chain uses TRBV11-1 with TRBJ1-1; D perhaps matches TRBD1 (5 bases). From germline, CDR1 is SGHAT and CDR2 FQDESV (reference sequence). Trimming removed 6 bases at V and 7 bases at J, with 12 bases between. This CDR3 region has 12 residues. The entire variable domain, with the rest obtained from reference TRBV11-1 and TRBJ1-1, is as follows: EAEVAQSPRYKITEKSQAVAFWCDPISGHATLYWYRQILGQGPELLVQFQDESVVDDSQLPKDRFSAERLKGVDSTLKIQPAELGDSAMYLCASSSDRIEAFFGQGTRLTVV.

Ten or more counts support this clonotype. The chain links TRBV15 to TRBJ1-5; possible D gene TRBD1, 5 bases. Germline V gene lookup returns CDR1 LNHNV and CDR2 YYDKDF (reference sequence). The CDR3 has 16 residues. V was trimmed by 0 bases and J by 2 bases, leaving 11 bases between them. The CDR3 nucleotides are TGTGCCACCAGCAGAGATCGGGGGACTGGCAATCAGCCCCAGCATTTT. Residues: CATSRDRGTGNQPQHF.

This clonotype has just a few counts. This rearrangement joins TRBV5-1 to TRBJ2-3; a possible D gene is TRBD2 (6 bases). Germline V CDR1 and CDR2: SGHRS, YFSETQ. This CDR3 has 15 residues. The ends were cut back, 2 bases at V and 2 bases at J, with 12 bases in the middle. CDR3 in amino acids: CASSFERGFTDTQYF. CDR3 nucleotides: TGCGCCAGCAGCTTTGAACGGGGGTTCACAGATACGCAGTATTTT.

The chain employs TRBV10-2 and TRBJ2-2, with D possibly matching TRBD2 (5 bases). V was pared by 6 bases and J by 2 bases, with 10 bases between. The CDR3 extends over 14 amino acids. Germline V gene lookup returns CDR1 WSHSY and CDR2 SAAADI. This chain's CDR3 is CASRPRGNTGELFF. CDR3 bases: TGCGCCAGCAGGCCACGGGGTAACACCGGGGAGCTGTTTTTT.

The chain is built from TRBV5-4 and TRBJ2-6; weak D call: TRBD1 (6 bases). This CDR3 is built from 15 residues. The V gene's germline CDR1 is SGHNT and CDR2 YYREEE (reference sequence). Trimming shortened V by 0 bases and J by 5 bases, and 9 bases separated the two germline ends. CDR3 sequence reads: CASSLVQGWANVLTF. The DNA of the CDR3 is TGTGCCAGCAGCTTGGTACAGGGTTGGGCCAACGTCCTGACTTTC.

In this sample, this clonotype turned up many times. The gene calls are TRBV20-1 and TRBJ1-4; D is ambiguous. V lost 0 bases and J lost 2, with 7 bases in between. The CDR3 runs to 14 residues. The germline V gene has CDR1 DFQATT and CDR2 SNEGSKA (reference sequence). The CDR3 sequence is CSARDVGTNEKLFF. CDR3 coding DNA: TGCAGTGCTAGAGATGTGGGGACTAATGAAAAACTGTTTTTT.

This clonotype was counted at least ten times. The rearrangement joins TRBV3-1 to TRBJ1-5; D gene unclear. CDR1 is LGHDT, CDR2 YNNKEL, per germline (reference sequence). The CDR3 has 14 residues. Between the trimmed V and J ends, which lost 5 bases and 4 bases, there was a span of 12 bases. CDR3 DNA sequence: TGTGCCAGCAGCTTAGGGCCCTTTAATCAGCCCCAGCATTTT. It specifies CASSLGPFNQPQHF.

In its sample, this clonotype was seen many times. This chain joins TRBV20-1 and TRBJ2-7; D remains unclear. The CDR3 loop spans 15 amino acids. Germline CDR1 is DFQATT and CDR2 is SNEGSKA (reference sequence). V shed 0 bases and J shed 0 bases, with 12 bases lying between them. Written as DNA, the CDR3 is TGCAGTGCTAGAGATCCCGCGACAAGCTCCTACGAGCAGTACTTC. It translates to CSARDPATSSYEQYF.

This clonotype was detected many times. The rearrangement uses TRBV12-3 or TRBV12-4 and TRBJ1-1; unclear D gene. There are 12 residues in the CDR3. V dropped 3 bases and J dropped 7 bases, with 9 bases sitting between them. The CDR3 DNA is TGTGCCAGCAGTTTGAGCAAAGGTGAAGCTTTCTTT. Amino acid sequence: CASSLSKGEAFF.